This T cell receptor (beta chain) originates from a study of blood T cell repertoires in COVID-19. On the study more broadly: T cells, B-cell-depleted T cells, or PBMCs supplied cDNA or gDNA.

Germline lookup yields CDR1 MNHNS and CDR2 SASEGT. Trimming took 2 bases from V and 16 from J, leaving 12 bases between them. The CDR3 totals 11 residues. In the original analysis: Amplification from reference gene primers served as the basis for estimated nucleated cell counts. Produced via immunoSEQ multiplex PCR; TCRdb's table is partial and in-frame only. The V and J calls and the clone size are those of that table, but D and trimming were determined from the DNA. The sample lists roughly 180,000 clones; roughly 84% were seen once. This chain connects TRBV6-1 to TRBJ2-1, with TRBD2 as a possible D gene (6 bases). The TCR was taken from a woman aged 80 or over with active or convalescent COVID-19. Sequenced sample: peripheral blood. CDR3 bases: TGTGCCAGCAGTGAATTCGGGAGTTTCTTCTTC. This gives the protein CASSEFGSFFF.